This T cell receptor beta chain was sequenced in a study of T-cell memory formation after mild COVID-19. Points from the study as a whole: Day 15 to 85 contracting clones showed balanced CD4/CD8; later expanders leaned CD4+. Researchers report contracting CD4+ clones mostly in CM and EM, with CD8+ clones in EMRA. Several responding clones turned up in pre-infection memory, indicating that cross-reactive memory may have taken part.

5'RACE, which relied on constant-segment primers, yielded TCR alpha and TCR beta cDNA libraries carrying sample barcodes and UMIs. TCRdb processed the 5' RACE reads anew with MiXCR; each CDR3 protein has one entry. The repertoire holds more than 300,000 distinct CDR3 sequences, with roughly an eighth as singletons. This clonotype was seen ten or more times. Its antigen is still unknown. This clonotype originated in a man younger than 35 who had mild COVID-19 (a few samples of this study predate the infection). Cell type and time point are not known. The sequencing sample was made of PBMCs or a T cell subset sorted from them (not recorded which).

The CDR3: CASSLMGRGTGELFF. The CDR3 DNA reads as TGCGCCAGCAGCTTGATGGGGCGAGGGACCGGGGAGCTGTTTTTT. The rearrangement joins TRBV5-1 to TRBJ2-2; either TRBD1 or TRBD2 may supply D (5 bases each). From germline, CDR1 is SGHRS and CDR2 YFSETQ. Trimming took off 1 base at V and 5 bases at J, with 12 bases between the two ends. The CDR3 runs 15 residues.